This entry lists 13 T cell receptor beta chains sequenced from one sample in a study of shared clonotypes between healthy human individuals. TCRdb's table, derived via immunoSEQ multiplex PCR, lists solely in-frame clones and lacks some. The table shows about 2 million clones, with 90% to 95% occurring only once. The material sequenced was naive CD4+ T cells sorted from blood. Subset specified: CD45RA+ positively selected. The source is a man aged 18-30 years in good health.

This clone appeared a single time. This sequence joins TRBV18 and TRBJ2-5; 8 bases line up with TRBD1. J gave up 7 bases and V 2 bases, and 6 bases lay outside the gene matches. The CDR3 length is 14 residues. Looked up from germline, CDR1 is KGHSH and CDR2 is LQKENI. CDR3 in DNA: TGTGCCAGCTCACCAAACGGACAGGGAGCGACCCAGTACTTC. Protein product: CASSPNGQGATQYF. Full variable domain (outside the CDR3, taken from reference TRBV18 and TRBJ2-5): NAGVMQNPRHLVRRRGQEARLRCSPMKGHSHVYWYRQLPEEGLKFMVYLQKENIIDESGMPKERFSAEFPKEGPSILRIQQVVRGDSAAYFCASSPNGQGATQYFGPGTRLLVL.

The V call is TRBV9, the J call TRBJ2-3; 9 nucleotides match TRBD2. Per germline, CDR1 SGDLS and CDR2 YYNGEE. The CDR3 contains 16 residues. Trimming removed 3 bases from V and 4 bases from J; junction bases left unmatched: 9. DNA for the CDR3: TGTGCCAGCAGCGCCTCTAGTAGCGGGAGTGCAGATACGCAGTATTTT. Its translation: CASSASSSGSADTQYF.

V and J are TRBV19 and TRBJ1-1; TRBD1 is a possible D gene (5 bases). The V gene lost 3 bases and the J gene lost 11 bases, with 13 bases spanning the gap. Germline CDR1 is LNHDA and CDR2 is SQIVND (reference sequence). The CDR3 sequence is 12 residues long. The CDR3 is CASSIGTGVAFF. CDR3 sequence (DNA): TGTGCCAGTAGTATTGGGACGGGAGTGGCTTTCTTT.

The rearrangement uses TRBV19 and TRBJ1-5; a weak D match, TRBD1 (6 bases). The ends were cut back, 4 bases at V and 1 base at J, with 11 bases in the middle. CDR1 and CDR2 (germline): LNHDA, SQIVND (reference sequence). The CDR3 runs to 15 residues. The CDR3 nucleotides read TGTGCCAGTAGTAACACAGGGAGGAGCAATCAGCCCCAGCATTTT. Amino acids: CASSNTGRSNQPQHF. Variable domain in full (rest from reference TRBV19 and TRBJ1-5): DGGITQSPKYLFRKEGQNVTLSCEQNLNHDAMYWYRQDPGQGLRLIYYSQIVNDFQKGDIAEGYSVSREKKESFPLTVTSAQKNPTAFYLCASSNTGRSNQPQHFGDGTRLSIL.

The V call is TRBV6-1, the J call TRBJ1-2; TRBD1 aligns across 7 bases. The CDR3 is 15 amino acids. The germline gives CDR1 MNHNS, CDR2 SASEGT. V shed 0 bases, J shed 7 bases, and the junction held 8 bases outside the gene matches. The CDR3 DNA follows: TGTGCCAGCAGTGAAGCGCCGGGACAGATATTTGGCTACACCTTC. This codes for CASSEAPGQIFGYTF.

Points on this clone: The sample contains more than one DNA sequence encoding this CDR3. The V call is TRBV5-1, the J call TRBJ2-7, with 7 bases lining up with TRBD1. The CDR3 runs to 14 residues. The V and J ends lost 2 bases and 3 bases, in that order; junction bases with no gene match: 5. Germline CDR1 SGHRS, CDR2 YFSETQ. The CDR3 protein is CASSLGGTVYEQYF. As DNA, the CDR3 is TGCGCCAGCAGCTTAGGTGGGACAGTCTACGAGCAGTACTTC.

As to this clone: This sample also contains other DNA sequences that code for the same CDR3. This chain connects TRBV4-1 to TRBJ2-1; D gene unclear. This CDR3 has 13 amino acids. V lost 4 bases, J lost 5 bases, and 9 bases lay in between. CDR1 and CDR2 from the germline V gene are MGHRA and YSYEKL. The CDR3 DNA is TGCGCCAGCAGCCCCCGGGTAGACAATGAGCAGTTCTTC. It encodes CASSPRVDNEQFF.

The chain links TRBV4-1 to TRBJ2-4, with TRBD1 as a possible D gene (5 bases). Trimming cost V 1 base and J 3 bases, with 7 bases left between them. CDR1 is MGHRA and CDR2 is YSYEKL in the germline V gene. This CDR3 region has 14 residues. This CDR3 is CASSQVQGKNIQYF. The CDR3 region has the DNA TGCGCCAGCAGCCAAGTGCAGGGCAAAAACATTCAGTACTTC.

The chain joins TRBV6-6 to TRBJ1-5; the D gene is possibly TRBD1 (5 bases). Germline V gives CDR1 MNHNY, CDR2 SVGAGI (reference sequence). The ends were cut back, 8 bases at V and 4 bases at J, with 15 bases in the middle. This CDR3 has 14 residues. This chain's CDR3 is CASALGTTNQPQHF. The DNA for the CDR3 is TGTGCCAGCGCGCTGGGGACGACAAATCAGCCCCAGCATTTT.

The gene calls are TRBV27 and TRBJ2-1, with D hard to call. Germline V gene sequence: CDR1 MNHEY, CDR2 SMNVEV (reference sequence). The CDR3 covers 15 residues. V was cut by 5 bases and J by 4 bases, with 15 bases left in between. In DNA form, the CDR3 reads TGTGCCAGCAGTCTAGGGCAGCCATCATACAATGAGCAGTTCTTC. Its translation: CASSLGQPSYNEQFF.

This chain connects TRBV5-1 to TRBJ2-7; TRBD1 might be the D (7 bases). V was clipped by 1 base and J by 1 base, with 12 bases between them. The CDR3 has 15 residues. The germline gives CDR1 SGHRS, CDR2 YFSETQ. The CDR3 DNA reads as TGCGCCAGCAGCTTGTCCCAGGGGGGTTCCTACGAGCAGTACTTC. Translation: CASSLSQGGSYEQYF.

V usage is TRBV23-1 and J usage is TRBJ2-3, with D possibly being TRBD1 (5 bases). TRBV23-1 is identified as an open reading frame with a role that is uncertain. V lost 4 bases, J lost 3 bases, and 14 bases lay in between. The CDR3 has 15 residues. The CDR3 DNA sequence: TGCGCCAGCAGTCCTCAAGGGGCTTTTACAGATACGCAGTATTTT. Protein sequence: CASSPQGAFTDTQYF.

This rearrangement joins TRBV19 to TRBJ1-2, with a tentative D call TRBD1 (6 bases). The ends were cut back, 5 bases at V and 4 bases at J, with 20 bases in the middle. The CDR3 sequence is 16 residues long. The germline V gene encodes CDR1 LNHDA and CDR2 SQIVND (reference sequence). This CDR3 reads CASSAARTGALYGYTF. The CDR3 coding sequence is TGTGCCAGTAGTGCGGCCAGGACGGGGGCCCTCTATGGCTACACCTTC. Full variable domain (rest looked up from reference TRBV19 and TRBJ1-2): DGGITQSPKYLFRKEGQNVTLSCEQNLNHDAMYWYRQDPGQGLRLIYYSQIVNDFQKGDIAEGYSVSREKKESFPLTVTSAQKNPTAFYLCASSAARTGALYGYTFGSGTRLTVV.